These T cell receptor beta chains were read from a single sample in a study of brain T cells in children with intractable seizures. Clones were read by immunoSEQ multiplex PCR, and TCRdb kept only the in-frame ones, dropping some. The repertoire holds around 20,000 clones, with approximately 94% as singletons. This specimen consisted of peripheral blood, obtained at surgery. Receptors originate from a boy younger than 18 with focal cortical dysplasia and intractable seizures. The CDR3 runs from the conserved cysteine through the conserved F or W. The D gene is left open where the match is weak. Rows may omit the clone size; those that give it use once, few, many or a size class.

D gene: TRBD1; V gene: TRBV5-6; clone size: NA; CDR3 length: 14; J gene: TRBJ1-1; CDR3 DNA: TGTGCCAGCAGCTTCCGGGACAGGGACACTGAAGCTTTCTTT; CDR3 protein: CASSFRDRDTEAFF
D gene: NA; V gene: TRBV25-1; clone size: NA; CDR3 length: 14; J gene: TRBJ1-1; CDR3 DNA: TGTGCCAGCAGCATATCGCCCCGTGCCACTGAAGCTTTCTTT; CDR3 protein: CASSISPRATEAFF
D gene: TRBD1; V gene: TRBV3-1/TRBV3-2; clone size: NA; CDR3 length: 14; J gene: TRBJ1-3; CDR3 DNA: TGTGCCAGCAGCCAACAGGGGGCTGGAAACACCATATATTTT; CDR3 protein: CASSQQGAGNTIYF
D gene: NA; V gene: TRBV9; clone size: NA; CDR3 length: 16; J gene: TRBJ1-6; CDR3 DNA: TGTGCCAGCAGCGTAGGACCGATCGGGGGAGGTTCACCCCTCCACTTT; CDR3 protein: CASSVGPIGGGSPLHF
D gene: TRBD1; V gene: TRBV5-6; clone size: NA; CDR3 length: 17; J gene: TRBJ1-1; CDR3 DNA: TGTGCCAGCAGCCCGCGGACAGGTAGAGGGGGGAACACTGAAGCTTTCTTT; CDR3 protein: CASSPRTGRGGNTEAFF
D gene: TRBD2; V gene: TRBV30; clone size: once; CDR3 length: 16; J gene: TRBJ2-3; CDR3 DNA: TGTGCCTGGAGTCCTCCTGGCAGCGGGGGGACAGATACGCAGTATTTT; CDR3 protein: CAWSPPGSGGTDTQYF
D gene: TRBD1; V gene: TRBV11-2; clone size: few; CDR3 length: 15; J gene: TRBJ1-3; CDR3 DNA: TGTGCCAGCAGCTTAGGGACAGGGGACGGAAACACCATATATTTT; CDR3 protein: CASSLGTGDGNTIYF
D gene: TRBD2; V gene: TRBV4-1; clone size: NA; CDR3 length: 15; J gene: TRBJ2-7; CDR3 DNA: TGCGCCAGCAGCCAAGAATGGGGGGGGTCCTACGAGCAGTACTTC; CDR3 protein: CASSQEWGGSYEQYF
D gene: NA; V gene: TRBV6-1; clone size: NA; CDR3 length: 16; J gene: TRBJ1-3; CDR3 DNA: TGTGCCAGCAGTGTAGTGGGGGCCTACTCTGGAAACACCATATATTTT; CDR3 protein: CASSVVGAYSGNTIYF
D gene: TRBD1; V gene: TRBV4-1; clone size: NA; CDR3 length: 18; J gene: TRBJ1-4; CDR3 DNA: TGCGCCAGCAGCCCACTAGGGGCAGGGGGCGCGGACGGTGAAAAACTGTTTTTT; CDR3 protein: CASSPLGAGGADGEKLFF
D gene: TRBD2; V gene: TRBV7-9; clone size: NA; CDR3 length: 16; J gene: TRBJ2-3; CDR3 DNA: TGTGCCAGCAGCCGAGCCGGGACTAGCATTCAGTATACGCAGTATTTT; CDR3 protein: CASSRAGTSIQYTQYF
D gene: TRBD1; V gene: TRBV14; clone size: NA; CDR3 length: 14; J gene: TRBJ1-1; CDR3 DNA: TGTGCCAGCAGTCGACAGGGGGAGAACACTGAAGCTTTCTTT; CDR3 protein: CASSRQGENTEAFF
D gene: TRBD2; V gene: TRBV4-1; clone size: NA; CDR3 length: 14; J gene: TRBJ2-4; CDR3 DNA: TGCGCCAGCAGCCAACTAGCGGGCAAAAACATTCAGTACTTC; CDR3 protein: CASSQLAGKNIQYF
D gene: NA; V gene: TRBV7-3; clone size: NA; CDR3 length: 13; J gene: TRBJ2-5; CDR3 DNA: TGTGCCAGCAGCTTAACGGTCGAGGAGACCCAGTACTTC; CDR3 protein: CASSLTVEETQYF
D gene: TRBD2; V gene: TRBV3-1/TRBV3-2; clone size: NA; CDR3 length: 17; J gene: TRBJ2-1; CDR3 DNA: TGTGCCAGCAGCCAAAGAACGCTACTAGCGGGAGGTAATGAGCAGTTCTTC; CDR3 protein: CASSQRTLLAGGNEQFF
D gene: NA; V gene: TRBV6-6; clone size: NA; CDR3 length: 14; J gene: TRBJ1-5; CDR3 DNA: TGTGCCAGCAGTGCCGGAGGGGGCAATCAGCCCCAGCATTTT; CDR3 protein: CASSAGGGNQPQHF
D gene: NA; V gene: TRBV6-5; clone size: NA; CDR3 length: 13; J gene: TRBJ2-5; CDR3 DNA: TGTGCCAGCAGTTCCCAGTCCCAAGAGGGCCAGTACTTC; CDR3 protein: CASSSQSQEGQYF
D gene: NA; V gene: TRBV5-1; clone size: NA; CDR3 length: 16; J gene: TRBJ2-3; CDR3 DNA: TGCGCCAGCAGCTCCCGGGCCCAGTCGCGGGCAGATACGCAGTATTTT; CDR3 protein: CASSSRAQSRADTQYF
D gene: NA; V gene: TRBV5-8; clone size: NA; CDR3 length: 15; J gene: TRBJ2-1; CDR3 DNA: TGTGCCAGCAGCTTTTATTTGGCCGGGTACAATGAGCAGTTCTTC; CDR3 protein: CASSFYLAGYNEQFF
D gene: NA; V gene: TRBV18; clone size: NA; CDR3 length: 15; J gene: TRBJ1-2; CDR3 DNA: TGTGCCAGCTCACGATCCGGGACCACAGACTATGGCTACACCTTC; CDR3 protein: CASSRSGTTDYGYTF
D gene: TRBD1; V gene: TRBV27; clone size: once; CDR3 length: 15; J gene: TRBJ2-5; CDR3 DNA: TGTGCCAGCAGTATAACACAGGGGGCTGGGGAGACCCAGTACTTC; CDR3 protein: CASSITQGAGETQYF
D gene: TRBD1; V gene: TRBV6-5; clone size: NA; CDR3 length: 14; J gene: TRBJ2-1; CDR3 DNA: TGTGCCAGTGCAGGACAGGGGTGGTACAATGAGCAGTTCTTC; CDR3 protein: CASAGQGWYNEQFF
D gene: NA; V gene: TRBV3-1/TRBV3-2; clone size: NA; CDR3 length: 14; J gene: TRBJ2-1; CDR3 DNA: TGTGCCAGCAGCCCATACCCGACGGCCAATGAGCAGTTCTTC; CDR3 protein: CASSPYPTANEQFF
D gene: TRBD1; V gene: TRBV7-2; clone size: NA; CDR3 length: 14; J gene: TRBJ1-2; CDR3 DNA: TGTGCCAGCAGCTTACCGGGACAGGGGTATGGCTACACCTTC; CDR3 protein: CASSLPGQGYGYTF
D gene: NA; V gene: TRBV7-3; clone size: NA; CDR3 length: 13; J gene: TRBJ2-1; CDR3 DNA: TGTGCCAGCAGCCAGGGACGGACAGTTGAGCAGTTCTTC; CDR3 protein: CASSQGRTVEQFF
D gene: TRBD1; V gene: TRBV19; clone size: NA; CDR3 length: 16; J gene: TRBJ2-5; CDR3 DNA: TGTGCCAGTAGTAGGGGGACAGGGGAAGGGCAAGAGACCCAGTACTTC; CDR3 protein: CASSRGTGEGQETQYF
D gene: NA; V gene: TRBV3-1/TRBV3-2; clone size: NA; CDR3 length: 15; J gene: TRBJ2-5; CDR3 DNA: TGTGCCAGCAGCCATGGCTACAGGGTCCAAGAGACCCAGTACTTC; CDR3 protein: CASSHGYRVQETQYF
D gene: NA; V gene: TRBV7-2; clone size: NA; CDR3 length: 17; J gene: TRBJ2-2; CDR3 DNA: TGTGCCAGCAGCTCCCCTTTTTGGGGGGACGAGGGCGGGGAGCTGTTTTTT; CDR3 protein: CASSSPFWGDEGGELFF
D gene: NA; V gene: TRBV24-1; clone size: NA; CDR3 length: 17; J gene: TRBJ2-5; CDR3 DNA: TGTGCCACCAGTGATTTCCCAGGAACAGAGTACCAAGAGACCCAGTACTTC; CDR3 protein: CATSDFPGTEYQETQYF